Listed below are T cell receptor beta chains from one sample, sequenced in a study of T-cell reconstitution after alpha-beta-depleted transplantation in children. TCRdb re-derived calls from the PCR reads in MiXCR, one entry per CDR3 protein. The repertoire holds around 410,000 distinct CDR3 sequences, with roughly a tenth as singletons. The source was PBMCs from the stem cell graft donor, collected from the stem cell graft. The receptor source for this set is a human donor who donated a stem cell graft to a child with acute myeloid leukemia. CDR3s include the opening cysteine and the closing phenylalanine or tryptophan. A D gene is named only where the DNA matches it firmly. Not every row has a clone size; where given, it reads once, few, many or a size class.

abundance	d_gene	v_gene	j_gene	CDR3aa	CDR3nt
few	-	TRBV4-3	TRBJ1-2	CASSQDGSNYGYTF	TGCGCCAGCAGCCAAGACGGATCTAACTATGGCTACACCTTC
few	TRBD2	TRBV6-1	TRBJ2-4	CASSGLAGGPFQYF	TGTGCCAGCAGTGGCCTAGCGGGAGGGCCCTTTCAGTACTTC
-	TRBD2	TRBV9	TRBJ2-1	CASSGTSDSYNEQFF	TGTGCCAGCAGCGGGACTAGCGACTCCTACAATGAGCAGTTCTTC
few	-	TRBV5-1	TRBJ1-2	CASSLRLGENYGYTF	TGCGCCAGCAGCTTGAGGCTTGGGGAGAACTATGGCTACACCTTC
many	-	TRBV5-4	TRBJ2-5	CASSRTQETQYF	TGTGCCAGCAGCCGGACCCAAGAGACCCAGTACTTC
-	-	TRBV7-9	TRBJ1-2	CASSKTGAYGYTF	TGTGCCAGCAGCAAAACGGGGGCCTATGGCTACACCTTC
-	-	TRBV24-1	TRBJ2-3	CATSDPGLGTDTQYF	TGTGCCACCAGTGACCCGGGACTCGGCACAGATACGCAGTATTTT
many	TRBD2	TRBV12-3/TRBV12-4	TRBJ2-1	CASRTSGGTYNEQFF	TGTGCCAGCAGGACTAGCGGGGGCACCTACAATGAGCAGTTCTTC
-	TRBD1	TRBV15	TRBJ2-5	CATSQLPTGTAAETQYF	TGTGCCACCAGCCAATTGCCGACCGGGACAGCGGCAGAGACCCAGTACTTC
few	TRBD2	TRBV9	TRBJ2-5	CASSVGWRGGGETQYF	TGTGCCAGCAGCGTAGGGTGGCGGGGGGGCGGAGAGACCCAGTACTTC
few	TRBD1	TRBV5-8	TRBJ1-2	CASSSPGGHYYGYTF	TGTGCCAGCAGCTCCCCAGGGGGCCACTACTATGGCTACACCTTC
-	TRBD1	TRBV12-3/TRBV12-4	TRBJ1-2	CASSSPDRANYGYTF	TGTGCCAGCAGTTCACCCGACAGGGCTAACTATGGCTACACCTTC
-	-	TRBV7-9	TRBJ2-5	CASSTRDKIIETQYF	TGTGCCAGCAGCACCCGGGACAAGATCATCGAGACCCAGTACTTC
-	TRBD2	TRBV20-1	TRBJ2-2	CCARDPSGRATGELFF	TGCTGTGCTAGAGACCCGAGCGGGAGGGCCACCGGGGAGCTGTTTTTT
-	-	TRBV12-3/TRBV12-4	TRBJ1-5	CASSLSGHKEPQHF	TGTGCCAGCAGTTTATCGGGACACAAGGAGCCCCAGCATTTT
few	-	TRBV5-6	TRBJ2-6	CASSLGEVRRTSGANVLTF	TGTGCCAGCAGCTTGGGGGAGGTCAGAAGGACCTCTGGGGCCAACGTCCTGACTTTC
few	TRBD2	TRBV2	TRBJ2-3	CASRIKLAGVIDTQYF	TGTGCCAGCAGGATAAAACTAGCGGGAGTAATAGATACGCAGTATTTT
few	-	TRBV7-9	TRBJ2-3	CASSLEAGAYTDTQYF	TGTGCCAGCAGCTTAGAGGCGGGGGCGTACACAGATACGCAGTATTTT
few	TRBD2	TRBV10-2	TRBJ2-4	CASSEVWLDWRGGDKNIQYF	TGCGCCAGCAGTGAGGTCTGGCTAGACTGGCGGGGGGGGGACAAAAACATTCAGTACTTC
few	TRBD1	TRBV5-5	TRBJ2-1	CASSLEGALEQFF	TGTGCCAGCAGCTTGGAGGGGGCACTTGAGCAGTTCTTC
few	TRBD2	TRBV5-1	TRBJ2-3	CASSTGLAGATDTQYF	TGCGCCAGCAGCACGGGACTAGCGGGAGCCACAGATACGCAGTATTTT
many	-	TRBV20-1	TRBJ1-2	CSARAGETVGGYTF	TGCAGTGCTAGGGCAGGAGAGACCGTGGGTGGCTACACCTTC
-	-	TRBV7-2	TRBJ1-6	CASSLEANSPLHF	TGTGCCAGCAGCTTAGAAGCGAATTCACCCCTCCACTTT
many	TRBD1	TRBV11-2	TRBJ1-5	CASSEGTGNQPQHF	TGTGCCAGCAGCGAAGGGACAGGCAATCAGCCCCAGCATTTT
-	-	TRBV15	TRBJ1-5	CATSRRTEIAIQPQHF	TGTGCCACCAGCAGACGGACGGAGATAGCAATTCAGCCCCAGCATTTT
few	-	TRBV12-3/TRBV12-4	TRBJ2-3	CASSSGTTSTDTQYF	TGTGCCAGCAGTTCCGGGACCACCAGCACAGATACGCAGTATTTT
many	-	TRBV5-6	TRBJ1-1	CASSLGGEAFF	TGTGCCAGCAGCTTGGGAGGGGAAGCTTTCTTT
many	-	TRBV5-1	TRBJ2-5	CASSLEAGWETQYF	TGCGCCAGCAGCTTGGAGGCAGGGTGGGAGACCCAGTACTTC
-	TRBD1	TRBV20-1	TRBJ1-4	CSARRDSQLTNEKLFF	TGCAGTGCTAGGAGGGACAGCCAGCTCACTAATGAAAAACTGTTTTTT
few	TRBD2	TRBV12-3/TRBV12-4	TRBJ2-5	CASSPQGLAGRHGFF	TGTGCCAGCAGTCCACAGGGACTAGCGGGACGCCACGGTTTCTTC
few	-	TRBV4-2	TRBJ2-2	CASSQAVRSAANTGELFF	TGTGCCAGCAGCCAAGCCGTGAGAAGCGCCGCGAACACCGGGGAGCTGTTTTTT
-	TRBD2	TRBV2	TRBJ2-2	CASSPFIAGGRLFF	TGTGCCAGCAGCCCCTTCATAGCGGGTGGGAGGCTGTTTTTT
few	-	TRBV29-1	TRBJ2-7	CSVEGEKQGQYF	TGCAGCGTTGAAGGGGAGAAACAAGGACAGTACTTC
-	TRBD1	TRBV29-1	TRBJ2-5	CSVSTGGGSETQYF	TGCAGCGTTTCAACAGGGGGCGGTTCGGAGACCCAGTACTTC
-	-	TRBV20-1	TRBJ2-1	CSARDSRLPNEQFF	TGCAGTGCTAGAGATAGTAGACTCCCCAATGAGCAGTTCTTC
-	-	TRBV7-9	TRBJ2-7	CASSPGTRYEQYF	TGTGCCAGCAGCCCCGGGACTCGCTACGAGCAGTACTTC
-	-	TRBV12-3/TRBV12-4	TRBJ2-3	CASTSLQGGSDTQYF	TGTGCCAGCACCTCTTTGCAAGGGGGTTCAGATACGCAGTATTTT
few	-	TRBV18	TRBJ2-1	CASSPDSTYNEQFF	TGTGCCAGCTCACCGGACAGTACCTACAATGAGCAGTTCTTC
many	-	TRBV4-1	TRBJ2-1	CASSQEADSYNEQFF	TGCGCCAGCAGCCAAGAGGCAGACAGCTACAATGAGCAGTTCTTC
many	TRBD1	TRBV5-1	TRBJ1-5	CASSAGTGVNQPQHF	TGCGCCAGCAGCGCCGGGACAGGGGTCAATCAGCCCCAGCATTTT
-	TRBD1	TRBV3-1	TRBJ2-4	CASSQRQGQGKNSQYF	TGTGCCAGCAGCCAACGCCAGGGACAGGGGAAAAACAGTCAGTACTTC
few	TRBD1	TRBV11-2	TRBJ1-1	CASSLDATGSLTEAFF	TGTGCCAGCAGCTTAGATGCGACAGGGTCACTCACTGAAGCTTTCTTT
-	TRBD1	TRBV12-3/TRBV12-4	TRBJ2-2	CATARGRGTGELFF	TGTGCCACGGCCAGGGGGCGAGGGACCGGGGAGCTGTTTTTT
many	-	TRBV7-2	TRBJ2-3	CASSSTSRDTQYF	TGTGCCAGCAGCTCGACTAGTAGGGATACGCAGTATTTT
few	TRBD1	TRBV5-5	TRBJ1-6	CASSRPGQTYNSPLHF	TGTGCCAGCAGCCGACCGGGACAGACCTATAATTCACCCCTCCACTTT
-	-	TRBV20-1	TRBJ2-4	CSAGGLGTKNIQYF	TGCAGTGCGGGGGGGCTAGGTACCAAAAACATTCAGTACTTC
many	-	TRBV20-1	TRBJ1-5	CSARKGHVLNQPQHF	TGCAGTGCTAGGAAGGGACACGTCCTAAATCAGCCCCAGCATTTT
-	TRBD1	TRBV18	TRBJ2-2	CASSSPGQANTGELFF	TGTGCCAGCTCATCTCCGGGACAGGCGAACACCGGGGAGCTGTTTTTT
few	-	TRBV29-1	TRBJ2-3	CSVEGGGATGTDTQYF	TGCAGCGTTGAAGGCGGGGGCGCGACGGGCACAGATACGCAGTATTTT
-	TRBD2	TRBV6-1	TRBJ2-5	CASSDLAGGIETQYF	TGTGCCAGCAGTGATCTAGCGGGGGGGATAGAGACCCAGTACTTC
-	-	TRBV20-1	TRBJ2-5	CSARDEEETQYF	TGCAGTGCTAGGGACGAGGAGGAGACCCAGTACTTC
-	TRBD2	TRBV4-3	TRBJ2-2	CASSQELAGVDTGELFF	TGCGCCAGCAGCCAAGAACTAGCGGGAGTAGACACCGGGGAGCTGTTTTTT
few	-	TRBV10-2	TRBJ1-6	CASSVDTYNSPLHF	TGCGCCAGCAGTGTGGACACTTATAATTCACCCCTCCACTTT
-	-	TRBV6-4	TRBJ1-5	CASSEAGGGNQPQHF	TGTGCCAGCAGTGAGGCAGGCGGGGGCAATCAGCCCCAGCATTTT
many	-	TRBV20-1	TRBJ1-1	CSASGPGNTEAFF	TGCAGTGCCTCCGGGCCCGGGAACACTGAAGCTTTCTTT
-	-	TRBV5-8	TRBJ1-2	CASSFITGHLNYGYTF	TGTGCCAGCAGCTTTATTACCGGACACCTTAACTATGGCTACACCTTC
few	-	TRBV3-1	TRBJ2-3	CASRPGQRTDTQYF	TGTGCCAGCAGGCCAGGGCAGAGAACAGATACGCAGTATTTT